The 14 T cell receptor beta chains below all came from one sample that was sequenced in a study of blood T cells in healthy people across ages. With a J-beta primer mix and a sample-barcoded 5' primer, a second PCR ran about 7 to 12 cycles. One entry per CDR3 protein, called by TCRdb with MiXCR from the 5' RACE reads. The sample consists of under 800,000 distinct CDR3 sequences, 21% of them appearing once. Sample: blood. The receptors shown here come from an older man in good health.

This clonotype was picked up many times. V and J are TRBV7-9 and TRBJ1-4, with D unresolved. Trimming shortened V by 1 base and J by 10 bases, and 4 bases separated the two germline ends. From germline, CDR1 is SEHNR and CDR2 FQNEAQ (reference sequence). There are 11 residues in the CDR3. The CDR3 loop is CASSLGGKLFF. The CDR3 nucleotides are TGTGCCAGCAGCTTAGGTGGAAAACTGTTTTTT.

The rearrangement joins TRBV20-1 to TRBJ2-5, with TRBD1 identical over 8 bases. TRBJ2-7 explains the end of the DNA better; the J call may be wrong. The CDR3 runs 15 residues. The germline V gene encodes CDR1 DFQATT and CDR2 SNEGSKA (reference sequence). CDR3 region: CSARVHPGQAYEQYF. The CDR3 nucleotides read TGCAGTGCGAGGGTGCATCCGGGACAGGCCTACGAGCAGTACTTC.

This clonotype was observed a few times. This chain connects TRBV3-1 to TRBJ2-2; the D is unclear. Trimming left V 2 bases short and J 1 base short, with 11 bases between. The CDR3 extends over 16 amino acids. Germline V gene sequence: CDR1 LGHDT, CDR2 YNNKEL (reference sequence). CDR3 DNA: TGTGCCAGCAGCCAATTGTTAGTACAGAACACCGGGGAGCTGTTTTTT. Translating gives CASSQLLVQNTGELFF.

This clonotype was seen repeatedly, ten times or more. This sequence joins TRBV28 and TRBJ2-1, with D possibly matching TRBD1 (5 bases). V gave up 3 bases and J gave up 0 bases, with 12 bases separating them. This CDR3 region has 16 residues. Per germline, CDR1 MDHEN and CDR2 SYDVKM. For the CDR3, the DNA is TGTGCCAGCAGTTTCAGGGAATCGAGCTCCTACAATGAGCAGTTCTTC. Translated: CASSFRESSSYNEQFF.

In its sample, this clonotype is medium-sized. The chain links TRBV30 to TRBJ2-3, with 7 bases matching TRBD1. Per germline, CDR1 GTSNPN and CDR2 SVGIG (reference sequence). This CDR3 spans 15 amino acids. Unmatched junction bases numbered 12, after V lost 5 bases and J lost 4 bases. CDR3 sequence (DNA): TGTGCCTGGGGGACACTCAGGGGGAACGCAGATACGCAGTATTTT. It yields the protein CAWGTLRGNADTQYF.

The CDR3 coding sequence is TGTGCCAGCAGCTTAAGATGGGACCAAAGCTCCTACAATGAGCAGTTCTTC. It is translated as CASSLRWDQSSYNEQFF. The chain is built from TRBV7-2 and TRBJ2-1; D tentatively fits TRBD1 or TRBD2 (5 bases each). The CDR3 length is 17 residues. V was pared by 2 bases and J by 0 bases, with 14 bases between. Germline V lookup: CDR1 SGHTA, CDR2 FQGNSA.

The gene calls are TRBV15 and TRBJ2-7; weak D call: TRBD2 (5 bases). Germline CDR1 LNHNV, CDR2 YYDKDF (reference sequence). The ends were cut back, 0 bases at V and 1 base at J, with 10 bases in the middle. CDR3 length equals 15 residues. The CDR3 is CATSRDALASYEQYF. The CDR3 DNA follows: TGTGCCACCAGCAGAGATGCCCTAGCTTCCTACGAGCAGTACTTC.

The table lists this clonotype with a few counts. The chain uses TRBV7-2 and TRBJ2-4, with 9 nucleotides matching TRBD1. The germline gives CDR1 SGHTA, CDR2 FQGNSA. The CDR3 is made up of 17 amino acids. Unmatched junction bases numbered 9, after V lost 6 bases and J lost 0 bases. CDR3 in DNA: TGTGCCAGCAGTCCACAGGGGGCCTTCCTAGCCAAAAACATTCAGTACTTC. It codes for CASSPQGAFLAKNIQYF.

The chain carries TRBV20-1 and TRBJ2-3; perhaps TRBD2 as D (5 bases). Germline CDR1 and CDR2: DFQATT and SNEGSKA (reference sequence). This CDR3 is 14 amino acids long. Trimming pared 1 base from V and 0 bases from J, leaving 8 bases between. The CDR3 bases are TGCAGTGCTAGAGGCGGGCCTAGCACAGATACGCAGTATTTT. Translation: CSARGGPSTDTQYF.

This chain joins TRBV5-1 and TRBJ2-1, with D perhaps TRBD1 (6 bases). The assigned J gene may be wrong: the sequence end matches TRBJ2-7 better. This CDR3 spans 14 amino acids. Germline CDR1 reads SGHRS; CDR2 reads YFSETQ. In nucleotides, the CDR3 is TGCGCCAGCAGCACAACAGGGTTCGCCTACGAGCAGTACTTC. Translating it yields CASSTTGFAYEQYF.

V is TRBV5-1 and J is TRBJ1-2; no reliable D call. Per the germline V gene, CDR1 is SGHRS and CDR2 is YFSETQ. V dropped 4 bases and J dropped 3 bases, with 13 bases sitting between them. The CDR3 is 14 amino acids. The CDR3 protein is CASSPLQEDYGYTF. The CDR3 nucleotides read TGCGCCAGCAGCCCGTTGCAGGAAGACTATGGCTACACCTTC.

This clonotype was counted many times. This chain uses TRBV14 with TRBJ2-1, with TRBD1 identical over 9 bases. This CDR3 region has 15 residues. CDR1 is SGHDN and CDR2 is FVKESK in the germline V gene. The junction had 8 bases not matched to a gene; V was cut back by 4 bases and J by 7 bases. The DNA for the CDR3 is TGTGCCAGCAGCCGACTCACAGGGGGCTTAAATGAGCAGTTCTTC. The encoded protein is CASSRLTGGLNEQFF.

This clonotype was observed a handful of times. The chain combines TRBV6-2 or TRBV6-3 with TRBJ2-5, with D perhaps TRBD1 or TRBD2 (5 bases each). Trimming cost V 6 bases and J 2 bases, with 10 bases left between them. The length of the CDR3 is 13 residues. Germline V CDR1 and CDR2: MNHEY, SVGEGT. The DNA for the CDR3 is TGTGCCAGCAGGCCTGGGGGACAAGAGACCCAGTACTTC. Translating it yields CASRPGGQETQYF.

The chain joins TRBV19 to TRBJ2-5; 7 nucleotides agree with TRBD2. The CDR3 covers 17 residues. J gave up 1 base and V 3 bases, and 11 bases lay outside the gene matches. Germline lookup yields CDR1 LNHDA and CDR2 SQIVND (reference sequence). The CDR3 DNA follows: TGTGCCAGTAGTATTCGGCCGGCTAGCGGATCCCAAGAGACCCAGTACTTC. Encoded protein: CASSIRPASGSQETQYF. Combining the CDR3 with reference TRBV19 and TRBJ2-5 gives the whole variable domain DGGITQSPKYLFRKEGQNVTLSCEQNLNHDAMYWYRQDPGQGLRLIYYSQIVNDFQKGDIAEGYSVSREKKESFPLTVTSAQKNPTAFYLCASSIRPASGSQETQYFGPGTRLLVL.